This entry is about one T cell receptor beta chain. The antigen remains unidentified. The entry originates in a study of cytomegalovirus exposure and HLA in healthy donors. General study findings and limits: According to an earlier analysis, most TCR beta V segments yielded productive rearrangements about 87% or about 30% of the time.

A multiplex PCR was run with 60 Vbeta primers and 13 Jbeta primers. Data came from immunoSEQ multiplex PCR; TCRdb stores just in-frame clones and leaves some out. This table holds 100,000 to 150,000 clones, around two thirds found once. The sequencing input was PBMCs. This clonotype was obtained from a woman aged 35 to 49 in good health and CMV-seropositive.

The DNA for the CDR3 is TGTGCCAGCAGTTTATCGGGTCGGGGGGGCCTTGATACGCAGTATTTT. Amino acid sequence: CASSLSGRGGLDTQYF. This chain connects TRBV28 to TRBJ2-3, with 8 bases fitting TRBD2. The CDR3 length is 16 residues. Per germline, CDR1 MDHEN and CDR2 SYDVKM. V dropped 1 base and J dropped 6; count of bases not matched to a gene: 9. The whole variable domain, remainder taken from reference TRBV28 and TRBJ2-3, is DVKVTQSSRYLVKRTGEKVFLECVQDMDHENMFWYRQDPGLGLRLIYFSYDVKMKEKGDIPEGYSVSREKKERFSLILESASTNQTSMYLCASSLSGRGGLDTQYFGPGTRLTVL.